The text below deals with one T cell receptor beta chain. What it binds is unknown. The CDR3 is 17 residues long. With 6 bases clipped from V and 9 bases from J, the junction kept 19 bases outside the gene matches. CDR1 is MNHNS, CDR2 SASEGT, per germline. Semi-nested PCR with Nested Universal Primer A followed constant-region reverse priming of full-length variable regions. TCRdb redid the calling of the 5' RACE reads with MiXCR, one entry per CDR3 protein. The sample lists 20,000 to 25,000 distinct CDR3 sequences; about 31% were seen once. General study results and limits: The larger cohort examined one V-J beta rearrangement, not whole repertoires.

Material for sequencing was tumor-infiltrating naive CD4+ T cells sorted from the breast tumor. Subset of the sample: naive CD4+ T cells, CD4+CD45RA+CD25-. The clonotype comes from a female donor with breast cancer. The V and J genes are TRBV6-1 and TRBJ2-1; 8 bases agree with TRBD1. The CDR3 loop is CASSATTGTGTSSEQFF. In DNA, the CDR3 is TGTGCCAGCAGCGCCACGACCGGGACAGGAACCTCCAGTGAGCAGTTCTTC.